The sequence of this T cell receptor (beta chain) was determined in a study of cytomegalovirus exposure and HLA in healthy donors. Whole-study findings and limits: Clusters of TCRs from the first cohort tended to co-occur in the 90 to 150 validation repertoires (as a later analysis found).

The data were produced by immunoSEQ multiplex PCR, yet TCRdb's version contains in-frame clones alone and is incomplete. The sample consists of over 200,000 clones, roughly 88% of them appearing once. On this clone itself: Its antigen is as yet unknown.

The CDR3 length is 13 residues. CDR1 and CDR2 (germline): SGHNT, YYREEE (reference sequence). V was clipped by 5 bases and J by 6 bases; unmatched bases: 7. The sample consisted of PBMCs. The genes are TRBV5-4 and TRBJ1-1, with 7 bases lining up with TRBD1. This clonotype was sampled from a woman between 18 and 29 years old in good health and CMV-seronegative. The CDR3 region has the DNA TGTGCCAGCAGAAGCCGGGACAGCCCTGAAGCTTTCTTT. Translation gives CASRSRDSPEAFF.